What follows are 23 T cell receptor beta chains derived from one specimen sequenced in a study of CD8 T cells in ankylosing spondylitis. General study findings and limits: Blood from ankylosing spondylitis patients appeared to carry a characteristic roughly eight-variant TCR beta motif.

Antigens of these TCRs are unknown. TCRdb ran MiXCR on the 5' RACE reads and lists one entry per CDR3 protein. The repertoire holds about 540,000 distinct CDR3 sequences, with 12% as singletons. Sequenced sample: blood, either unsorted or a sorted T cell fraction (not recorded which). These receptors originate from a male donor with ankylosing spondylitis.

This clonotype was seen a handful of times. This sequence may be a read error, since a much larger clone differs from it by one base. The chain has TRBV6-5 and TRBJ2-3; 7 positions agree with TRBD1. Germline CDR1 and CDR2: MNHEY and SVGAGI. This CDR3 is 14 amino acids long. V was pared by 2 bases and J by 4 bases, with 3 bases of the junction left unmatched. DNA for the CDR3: TGTGCCAGCAGTTACCGACAGGGCCCAGATACGCAGTATTTT. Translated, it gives CASSYRQGPDTQYF.

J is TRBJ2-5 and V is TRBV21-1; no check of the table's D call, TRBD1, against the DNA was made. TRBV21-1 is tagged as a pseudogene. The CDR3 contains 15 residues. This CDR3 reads CASSKAPEGRETQYF. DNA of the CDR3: TGTGCCAGCAGCAAAGCGCCCGAGGGACGGGAGACCCAGTACTTC.

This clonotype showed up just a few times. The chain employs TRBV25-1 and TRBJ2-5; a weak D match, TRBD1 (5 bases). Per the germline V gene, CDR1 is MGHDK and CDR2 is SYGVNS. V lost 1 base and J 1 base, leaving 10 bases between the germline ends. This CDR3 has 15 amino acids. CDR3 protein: CASSESETAQETQYF. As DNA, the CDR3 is TGTGCCAGCAGTGAATCTGAGACAGCCCAAGAGACCCAGTACTTC.

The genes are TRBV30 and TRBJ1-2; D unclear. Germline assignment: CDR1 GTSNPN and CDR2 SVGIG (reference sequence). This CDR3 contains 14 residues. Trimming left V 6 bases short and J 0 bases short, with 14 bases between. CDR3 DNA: TGTGCCTGCCGCCGGACGGATACTAACTATGGCTACACCTTC. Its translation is CACRRTDTNYGYTF.

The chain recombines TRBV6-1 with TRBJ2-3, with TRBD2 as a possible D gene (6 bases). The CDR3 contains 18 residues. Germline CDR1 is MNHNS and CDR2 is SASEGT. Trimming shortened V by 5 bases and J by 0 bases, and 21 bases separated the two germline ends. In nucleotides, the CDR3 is TGTGCCAGCAGTCCACCCGGGAGTCGGGACTCTAGCACAGATACGCAGTATTTT. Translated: CASSPPGSRDSSTDTQYF.

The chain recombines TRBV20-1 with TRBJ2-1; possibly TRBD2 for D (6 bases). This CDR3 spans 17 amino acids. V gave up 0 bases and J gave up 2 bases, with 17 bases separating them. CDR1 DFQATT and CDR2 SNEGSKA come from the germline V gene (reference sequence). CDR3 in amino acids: CSARDLLGLATYNEQFF. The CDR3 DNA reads TGCAGTGCTAGAGATCTGCTCGGCCTAGCGACCTACAATGAGCAGTTCTTC.

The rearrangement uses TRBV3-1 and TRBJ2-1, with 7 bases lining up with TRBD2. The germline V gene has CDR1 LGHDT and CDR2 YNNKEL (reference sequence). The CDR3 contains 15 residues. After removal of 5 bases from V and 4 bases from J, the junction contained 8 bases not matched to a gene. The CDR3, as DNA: TGTGCCAGCAGCGGGGAGGGAGAGGTTTACAATGAGCAGTTCTTC. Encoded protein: CASSGEGEVYNEQFF.

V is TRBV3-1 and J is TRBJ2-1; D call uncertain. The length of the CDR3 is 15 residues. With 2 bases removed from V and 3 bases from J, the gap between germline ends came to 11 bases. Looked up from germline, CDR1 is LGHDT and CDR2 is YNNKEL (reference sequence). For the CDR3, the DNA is TGTGCCAGCAGCCAATTTTTTAGCTACTACAATGAGCAGTTCTTC. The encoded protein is CASSQFFSYYNEQFF.

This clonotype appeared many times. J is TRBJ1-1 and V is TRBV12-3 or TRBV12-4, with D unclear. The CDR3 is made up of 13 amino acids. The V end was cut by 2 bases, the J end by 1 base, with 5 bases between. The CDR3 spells CASSLRRNTEAFF. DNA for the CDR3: TGTGCCAGCAGTTTAAGGCGGAACACTGAAGCTTTCTTT.

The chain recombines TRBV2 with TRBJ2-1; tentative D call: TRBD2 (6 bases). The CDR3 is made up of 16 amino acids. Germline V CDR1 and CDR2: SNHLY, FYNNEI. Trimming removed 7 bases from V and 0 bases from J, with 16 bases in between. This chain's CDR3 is CASTIRERVSYNEQFF. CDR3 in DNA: TGTGCCAGCACCATACGGGAGCGGGTCTCCTACAATGAGCAGTTCTTC.

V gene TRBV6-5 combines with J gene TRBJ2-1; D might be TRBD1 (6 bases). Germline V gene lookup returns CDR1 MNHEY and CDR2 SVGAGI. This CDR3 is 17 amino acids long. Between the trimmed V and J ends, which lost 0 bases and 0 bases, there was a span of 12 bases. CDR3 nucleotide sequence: TGTGCCAGCAGTTACTCTCCGGACAGAAGCTCCTACAATGAGCAGTTCTTC. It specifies CASSYSPDRSSYNEQFF.

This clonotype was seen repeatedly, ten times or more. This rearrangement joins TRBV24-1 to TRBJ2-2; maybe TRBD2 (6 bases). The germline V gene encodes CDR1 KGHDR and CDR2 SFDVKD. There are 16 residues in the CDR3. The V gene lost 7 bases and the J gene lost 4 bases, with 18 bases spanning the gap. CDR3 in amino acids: CATSDPASGPTGELFF. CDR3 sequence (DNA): TGTGCCACCAGCGATCCAGCAAGCGGGCCCACCGGGGAGCTGTTTTTT.

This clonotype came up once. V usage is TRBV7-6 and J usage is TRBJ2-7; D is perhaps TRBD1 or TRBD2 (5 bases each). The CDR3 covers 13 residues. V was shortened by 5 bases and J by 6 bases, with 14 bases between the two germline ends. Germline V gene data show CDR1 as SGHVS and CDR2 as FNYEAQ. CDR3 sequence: CASSRTGTGEQYF. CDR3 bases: TGTGCCAGCAGCCGAACCGGGACGGGCGAGCAGTACTTC.

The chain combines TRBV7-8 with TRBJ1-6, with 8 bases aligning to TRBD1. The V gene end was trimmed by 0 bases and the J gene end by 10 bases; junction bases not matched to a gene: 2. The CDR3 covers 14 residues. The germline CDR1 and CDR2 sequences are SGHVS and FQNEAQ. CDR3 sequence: CASSLAQGESPLHF. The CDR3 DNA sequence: TGTGCCAGCAGCTTAGCACAGGGGGAATCACCCCTCCACTTT. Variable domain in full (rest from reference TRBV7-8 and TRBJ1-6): GAGVSQSPRYKVAKRGQDVALRCDPISGHVSLFWYQQALGQGPEFLTYFQNEAQLDKSGLPSDRFFAERPEGSVSTLKIQRTQQEDSAVYLCASSLAQGESPLHFGNGTRLTVT.

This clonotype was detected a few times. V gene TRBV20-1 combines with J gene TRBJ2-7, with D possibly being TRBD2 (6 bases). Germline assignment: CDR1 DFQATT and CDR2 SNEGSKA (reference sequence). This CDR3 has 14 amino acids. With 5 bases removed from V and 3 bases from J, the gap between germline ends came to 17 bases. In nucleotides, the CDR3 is TGCAGTGCTGCCCACGGGACTGGAGTCTACGAGCAGTACTTC. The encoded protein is CSAAHGTGVYEQYF.

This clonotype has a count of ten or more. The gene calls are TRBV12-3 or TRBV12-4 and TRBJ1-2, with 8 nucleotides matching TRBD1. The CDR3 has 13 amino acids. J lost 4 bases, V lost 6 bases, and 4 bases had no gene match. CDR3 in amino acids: CASRRQGTYGYTF. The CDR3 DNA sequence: TGTGCCAGCAGGAGACAGGGGACCTATGGCTACACCTTC.

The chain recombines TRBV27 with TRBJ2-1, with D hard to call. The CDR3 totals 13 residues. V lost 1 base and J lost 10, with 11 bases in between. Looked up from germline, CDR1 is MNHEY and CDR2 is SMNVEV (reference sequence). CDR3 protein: CASSLYAPSEQFF. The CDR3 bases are TGTGCCAGCAGTTTATATGCTCCAAGCGAGCAGTTCTTC.

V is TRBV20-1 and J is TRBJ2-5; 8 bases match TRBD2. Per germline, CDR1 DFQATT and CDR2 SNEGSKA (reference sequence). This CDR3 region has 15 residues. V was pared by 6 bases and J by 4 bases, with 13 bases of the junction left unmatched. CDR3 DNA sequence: TGCAGTGCCGCTGCTTTGAGCGGGAGAGGAGAGACCCAGTACTTC. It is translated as CSAAALSGRGETQYF.

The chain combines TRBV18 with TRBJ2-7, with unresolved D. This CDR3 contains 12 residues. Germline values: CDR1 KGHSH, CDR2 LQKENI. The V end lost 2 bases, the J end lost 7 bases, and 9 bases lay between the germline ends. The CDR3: CASSPKGQEQYV. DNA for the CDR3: TGTGCCAGCTCACCAAAGGGTCAAGAGCAGTACGTC.

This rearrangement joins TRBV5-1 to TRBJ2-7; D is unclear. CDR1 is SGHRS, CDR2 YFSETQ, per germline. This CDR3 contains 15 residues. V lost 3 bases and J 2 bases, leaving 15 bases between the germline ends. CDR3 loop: CASSSPEANPYEQYF. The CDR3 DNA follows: TGCGCCAGCAGCTCCCCAGAGGCAAATCCCTACGAGCAGTACTTC.

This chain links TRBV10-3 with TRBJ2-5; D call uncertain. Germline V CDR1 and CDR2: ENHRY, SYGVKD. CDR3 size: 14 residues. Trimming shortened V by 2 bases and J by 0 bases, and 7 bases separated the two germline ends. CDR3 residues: CAISERADQETQYF. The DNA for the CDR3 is TGTGCCATCAGTGAGAGGGCAGACCAAGAGACCCAGTACTTC.

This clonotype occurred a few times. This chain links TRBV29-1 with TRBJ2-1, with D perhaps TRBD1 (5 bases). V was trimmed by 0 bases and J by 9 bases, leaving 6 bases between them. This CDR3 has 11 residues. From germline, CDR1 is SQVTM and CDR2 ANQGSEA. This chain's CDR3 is CSVEEGLEQFF. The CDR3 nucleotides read TGCAGCGTTGAAGAGGGGCTTGAGCAGTTCTTC.

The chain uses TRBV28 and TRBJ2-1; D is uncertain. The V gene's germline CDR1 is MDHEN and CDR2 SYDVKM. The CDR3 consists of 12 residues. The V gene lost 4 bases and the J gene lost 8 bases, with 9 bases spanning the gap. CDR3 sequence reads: CASSSEFYEQFF. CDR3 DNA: TGTGCCAGCAGTTCGGAATTTTATGAGCAGTTCTTC.